These 28 T cell receptor beta chains came from one sample sequenced in a study of T cell repertoires in cytomegalovirus infection. Their recognized antigens are unknown. MiXCR, run by TCRdb on the reads, gives a single entry per CDR3 protein. The sample shows approximately 990,000 distinct CDR3 sequences, about a third of them seen only once. This specimen was cultured CD8+ T cells from PBMCs, taken from culture after CMV antigen stimulation. The source of these receptors is a human donor in good health (CMV status not recorded). Some clones in this sample may be carry-over from other donors' samples.

This chain uses TRBV7-6 with TRBJ2-2; the D is unclear. V dropped 5 bases and J dropped 6 bases, with 25 bases sitting between them. Germline CDR1 is SGHVS and CDR2 is FNYEAQ. The CDR3 is 18 amino acids. The CDR3 coding sequence is TGTGCCAGCAGCCCAGTATCACTTGAAGAAACTTTGTCCGGGGAGCTGTTTTTT. Protein sequence: CASSPVSLEETLSGELFF.

The CDR3 loop is CATTQGRSIQYF. The CDR3 nucleotides read TGTGCCACCACTCAGGGTAGGAGCATTCAGTACTTC. The chain links TRBV7-4 to TRBJ2-4, with a weak D call TRBD1 (5 bases). V lost 10 bases and J 9 bases, leaving 16 bases between the germline ends. In germline, CDR1 is SGHVT, CDR2 SQSDAQ. This CDR3 region has 12 residues.

The V call is TRBV9, the J call TRBJ2-2; maybe TRBD1 (7 bases). The CDR3 has 20 amino acids. Germline V gene sequence: CDR1 SGDLS, CDR2 YYNGEE. With 1 base removed from V and 2 bases from J, the gap between germline ends came to 24 bases. The CDR3 region has the DNA TGTGCCAGCAGCGTATCTTTTTCGAGGGGGCGGGGAGGAAACACCGGGGAGCTGTTTTTT. Translating it yields CASSVSFSRGRGGNTGELFF.

In its sample, this clonotype was seen many times. V is TRBV7-2 and J is TRBJ1-1; D call uncertain. The CDR3 covers 15 residues. V was pared by 1 base and J by 3 bases, with 12 bases between. Germline CDR1 reads SGHTA; CDR2 reads FQGNSA. The CDR3 bases are TGTGCCAGCAGCTTAGGGTGGACGACCGACACTGAAGCTTTCTTT. This codes for CASSLGWTTDTEAFF.

This chain links TRBV20-1 with TRBJ2-1; TRBD2 aligns across 9 bases. The V segment lost 1 base and the J segment 10 bases; nucleotides outside the gene matches: 11. In germline, CDR1 is DFQATT, CDR2 SNEGSKA (reference sequence). The CDR3 sequence is 15 residues long. The CDR3 spells CSARAGTSFFGEQFF. The CDR3 region has the DNA TGCAGTGCTAGAGCCGGGACTAGCTTTTTCGGCGAGCAGTTCTTC.

The genes are TRBV10-3 and TRBJ2-3, with 7 bases lining up with TRBD2. The V gene end was trimmed by 5 bases and the J gene end by 7 bases; junction bases not matched to a gene: 18. CDR1 is ENHRY and CDR2 is SYGVKD in the germline V gene. This CDR3 comprises 17 residues. CDR3 residues: CAISSSPGGSTENTQYF. Here the CDR3 DNA reads TGTGCCATCAGTTCCTCCCCGGGGGGTTCCACAGAAAATACGCAGTATTTT.

This clonotype was found a few times. This chain uses TRBV28 with TRBJ2-3; no firm D call. Germline V gene sequence: CDR1 MDHEN, CDR2 SYDVKM. CDR3 length equals 14 residues. Trimming removed 2 bases from V and 5 bases from J, with 11 bases in between. The CDR3, as DNA: TGTGCCAGCAGTTTAGGCGACTCGGGAGATACGCAGTATTTT. It codes for CASSLGDSGDTQYF.

This clonotype has just a few counts. V usage is TRBV7-9 and J usage is TRBJ2-3; 9 bases align to TRBD2. V lost 10 bases and J lost 5; bases outside the gene matches: 13. The CDR3 contains 15 residues. Per the germline V gene, CDR1 is SEHNR and CDR2 is FQNEAQ (reference sequence). CDR3 in DNA: TGTGCCAACCCCCCCCTAGCGGGGTCCGAAGATACGCAGTATTTT. It yields the protein CANPPLAGSEDTQYF. Variable domain in full (rest from reference TRBV7-9 and TRBJ2-3): DTGVSQNPRHKITKRGQNVTFRCDPISEHNRLYWYRQTLGQGPEFLTYFQNEAQLEKSRLLSDRFSAERPKGSFSTLEIQRTEQGDSAMYLCANPPLAGSEDTQYFGPGTRLTVL.

The gene calls are TRBV4-1 and TRBJ2-2, with 7 positions matching TRBD1. The CDR3 has 16 residues. Germline CDR1 MGHRA, CDR2 YSYEKL. V was pared by 4 bases and J by 3 bases, with 8 bases of the junction left unmatched. CDR3 coding DNA: TGCGCCAGCAGCCCGGGACAGTTGGTGGACACCGGGGAGCTGTTTTTT. Encoded protein: CASSPGQLVDTGELFF.

This clonotype was seen more than once but under ten times. The chain links TRBV6-6 to TRBJ1-4; D remains unclear. CDR1 is MNHNY, CDR2 SVGAGI, per germline (reference sequence). This CDR3 spans 15 amino acids. Deletions cut 2 bases from V and 6 bases from J, with 13 bases between. CDR3 amino acids: CASSYVWIGDEKLFF. The CDR3 DNA reads TGTGCCAGCAGTTACGTTTGGATAGGCGATGAAAAACTGTTTTTT.

This clonotype was counted ten times or more. The V gene is TRBV7-8, the J gene TRBJ1-5; D might be TRBD1 (6 bases). Germline values: CDR1 SGHVS, CDR2 FQNEAQ. V was pared by 1 base and J by 6 bases, with 13 bases between. The CDR3 runs 15 residues. This CDR3 is CASSLGVGAGQPQHF. Written as DNA, the CDR3 is TGTGCCAGCAGCTTAGGGGTGGGGGCGGGTCAGCCCCAGCATTTT.

J is TRBJ1-2 and V is TRBV27; D may be TRBD1 (5 bases). Germline values: CDR1 MNHEY, CDR2 SMNVEV (reference sequence). V was shortened by 5 bases and J by 8 bases, with 12 bases between the two germline ends. This CDR3 is built from 12 residues. The CDR3 protein is CASSPRGRGYTF. CDR3 nucleotides: TGTGCCAGCAGTCCCCGGGGCAGGGGCTACACCTTC.

This chain links TRBV19 with TRBJ2-1, with 8 bases that match TRBD1. This CDR3 has 15 amino acids. From germline, CDR1 is LNHDA and CDR2 SQIVND (reference sequence). J gave up 3 bases and V 5 bases, and 6 bases lay outside the gene matches. CDR3 DNA: TGTGCCAGTAGTGTGACAGGGGCGGACTACAATGAGCAGTTCTTC. Amino acids: CASSVTGADYNEQFF.

A single count supports this clonotype. The chain is built from TRBV23-1 and TRBJ1-4; D gene ambiguous. TRBV23-1 is an ORF; its function is uncertain. The CDR3 is 15 amino acids. The germline V and J ends were trimmed by 3 bases and 1 base, with 9 bases remaining between them. Written as DNA, the CDR3 is TGCGCCAGCAGTCACCGCTACAGAACTAATGAAAAACTGTTTTTT. Residues: CASSHRYRTNEKLFF.

This clonotype has more than one count but fewer than ten. The CDR3 protein is CASSSSSRGVENIQYF. CDR3 bases: TGTGCCAGCAGTTCCAGCTCCAGGGGAGTGGAAAACATTCAGTACTTC. The chain is built from TRBV6-2 or TRBV6-3 and TRBJ2-4; tentative D call: TRBD1 (6 bases). This CDR3 is built from 16 residues. From germline, CDR1 is MNHEY and CDR2 SVGEGT. V dropped 4 bases and J dropped 5 bases, with 18 bases sitting between them.

The J gene is TRBJ2-1, the V gene TRBV6-2 or TRBV6-3; the D gene is possibly TRBD1 (5 bases). The V gene's germline CDR1 is MNHEY and CDR2 SVGEGT. Trimming took off 2 bases at V and 2 bases at J, with 10 bases between the two ends. This CDR3 region has 15 residues. CDR3 sequence (DNA): TGTGCCAGCAGTTACATGGGGCTAGCCTACAATGAGCAGTTCTTC. Amino acid sequence: CASSYMGLAYNEQFF.

This clonotype showed up many times. V and J are TRBV7-6 and TRBJ1-5; D may be TRBD1 (6 bases). This CDR3 contains 16 residues. Germline CDR1 and CDR2: SGHVS and FNYEAQ. Trimming shortened V by 1 base and J by 0 bases, and 10 bases separated the two germline ends. The CDR3 sequence: CASSLEQGSSNQPQHF. DNA for the CDR3: TGTGCCAGCAGCTTAGAACAGGGTAGTAGCAATCAGCCCCAGCATTTT.

This chain joins TRBV7-2 and TRBJ2-7; D gene uncertain. The CDR3 length is 12 residues. CDR1 and CDR2 (germline): SGHTA, FQGNSA. Trimming stripped 5 bases from V and 4 bases from J, with 9 bases between. In DNA, the CDR3 is TGTGCCAGCAGCGCGGACGGGTACGAGCAGTACGTC. Translated: CASSADGYEQYV.

This clonotype was detected a few times. The genes are TRBV6-6 and TRBJ2-7; 7 nucleotides align to TRBD1. CDR3 size: 13 residues. The germline V gene encodes CDR1 MNHNY and CDR2 SVGAGI (reference sequence). As DNA, the CDR3 is TGTGCTTATGGACAGGTTCCTTACTACGAGCAGTACTTC. This sequence encodes CAYGQVPYYEQYF.

Concerning this clonotype itself: At one end the junction does not follow the germline gene, possibly because of a read error. This chain uses TRBV12-3 or TRBV12-4 with TRBJ2-5, with D possibly being TRBD1 (7 bases). This CDR3 comprises 14 residues. CDR3 protein: CASSWRDSQESQYF. CDR3 sequence (DNA): TGTGCCAGCAGTTGGAGGGACAGCCAAGAGAGCCAGTACTTC.

Only one count was recorded for this clonotype. The chain employs TRBV2 and TRBJ2-3; TRBD2 aligns across 9 bases. From germline, CDR1 is SNHLY and CDR2 FYNNEI. The CDR3 extends over 16 amino acids. Trimming took 8 bases from V and 1 from J; bases not matched to a gene: 10. The CDR3 coding sequence is TGTGCCAGCTCCGGACTAGCGAGGGGCCGCACAGATACGCAGTATTTT. Protein product: CASSGLARGRTDTQYF. The variable domain in full, completed from reference TRBV2 and TRBJ2-3, reads EPEVTQTPSHQVTQMGQEVILRCVPISNHLYFYWYRQILGQKVEFLVSFYNNEISEKSEIFDDQFSVERPDGSNFTLKIRSTKLEDSAMYFCASSGLARGRTDTQYFGPGTRLTVL.

The chain recombines TRBV11-3 with TRBJ2-3, with a tentative D call TRBD1 (6 bases). V lost 5 bases and J lost 0, with 18 bases in between. The CDR3 extends over 17 amino acids. The germline V gene has CDR1 SGHNT and CDR2 YENEEA. The CDR3 loop is CASSPHDGDTSTDTQYF. The DNA for the CDR3 is TGTGCCAGCAGCCCCCACGATGGGGACACTAGCACAGATACGCAGTATTTT.

This CDR3 reads CASSPGRSLHF. The CDR3 DNA reads as TGTGCCAGCAGCCCGGGGAGATCCCTCCACTTT. The V and J genes are TRBV6-2 or TRBV6-3 and TRBJ1-6; no reliable D call. CDR1 and CDR2 from the germline V gene are MNHEY and SVGEGT. The V end lost 6 bases, the J end lost 14 bases, and 11 bases lay between the germline ends. The CDR3 consists of 11 residues.

The rearrangement links TRBV10-3 to TRBJ2-3; TRBD1 agrees at 7 bases. The CDR3 loop spans 15 amino acids. After removal of 2 bases from V and 0 bases from J, the junction contained 2 bases not matched to a gene. Germline V gives CDR1 ENHRY, CDR2 SYGVKD. Written as DNA, the CDR3 is TGTGCCATCAGTGAGGGACAGGCGAGCACAGATACGCAGTATTTT. It translates to CAISEGQASTDTQYF.

The genes are TRBV7-6 and TRBJ1-1; tentative D call: TRBD1 (6 bases). With 3 bases removed from V and 5 bases from J, the gap between germline ends came to 16 bases. The CDR3 has 15 residues. Germline CDR1 is SGHVS and CDR2 is FNYEAQ. The CDR3 protein is CASSFPGGARTEAFF. CDR3 in DNA: TGTGCCAGCAGCTTCCCTGGGGGCGCGAGGACTGAAGCTTTCTTT.

This clonotype has a handful of counts. The V call is TRBV11-2, the J call TRBJ1-4; TRBD1 matches 12 bases. V gave up 5 bases and J gave up 7 bases; unmatched junction bases: 14. From germline, CDR1 is SGHAT and CDR2 FQNNGV. The CDR3 spans 18 residues. The CDR3 DNA reads as TGTGCCAGCAGCCGATGGAACCGGGACAGGGGGCCAAGTGAAAAACTGTTTTTT. The encoded protein is CASSRWNRDRGPSEKLFF.

Only a few counts were recorded for this clonotype. The rearrangement uses TRBV20-1 and TRBJ2-2; 12 nucleotides match TRBD1. CDR3 length: 16 amino acids. Trimming removed 6 bases from V and 7 bases from J; junction bases left unmatched: 12. Germline lookup yields CDR1 DFQATT and CDR2 SNEGSKA (reference sequence). The CDR3 DNA reads as TGCAGTGCCTTACCCCGGGACAGGGGGCGGAACGGGGAGCTGTTTTTT. Its translation is CSALPRDRGRNGELFF.

This rearrangement joins TRBV11-2 to TRBJ1-3; D not resolved. CDR1 is SGHAT, CDR2 FQNNGV, per germline. Trimming pared 5 bases from V and 3 bases from J, leaving 2 bases between. The CDR3 runs to 11 residues. The CDR3 DNA sequence: TGTGCCAGCAGCCATGGAAACACCATATATTTT. Its translation is CASSHGNTIYF.